These 5 T cell receptor beta chains originate from one sample sequenced in a study of blood T cells in healthy people across ages (dated by TCRdb to 2013 to 2016). Receptor libraries were prepared by 5' RACE. TCRdb shows the sequencer as Illumina HiSeq 2500. A second roughly 7 to 11 cycle PCR used a sample-barcoded 5' primer and a J-beta primer mix. TCRdb reprocessed the public reads (quality trimming at Q25 with fastp, clone calling with MiXCR) and kept in-frame beta chains. CDR3 protein sequences are deduplicated, and each keeps its most common genes and DNA. This sample is represented by about 1.6 million distinct CDR3 sequences; roughly 32% of them were singletons. Around 11% of the sample is taken by the ten largest. Sequencing used blood. All receptors come from a woman under 40 in good health.

This clonotype was observed a handful of times. This sequence joins TRBV2 and TRBJ2-7, with D possibly being TRBD1 or TRBD2 (5 bases each). The CDR3 runs 15 residues. Trimming took 8 bases from V and 1 from J, leaving 18 bases between them. The germline CDR1 and CDR2 sequences are SNHLY and FYNNEI. For the CDR3, the DNA is TGTGCCAGCGGGGACCTTGCGCAGGCTTCCTACGAGCAGTACTTC. Protein product: CASGDLAQASYEQYF.

There are a few counts of this clonotype. The rearrangement links TRBV20-1 to TRBJ2-5, with 8 bases matching TRBD2. Germline-derived CDR1 and CDR2 are DFQATT and SNEGSKA (reference sequence). The CDR3 runs 14 residues. With 5 bases clipped from V and 4 bases from J, the junction kept 9 bases outside the gene matches. The CDR3 coding sequence is TGCAGTGCTCGACGAGCGGGAGTTAGAGAGACCCAGTACTTC. Encoded protein: CSARRAGVRETQYF.

The rearrangement joins TRBV27 to TRBJ2-1; D ambiguous. Per germline, CDR1 MNHEY and CDR2 SMNVEV (reference sequence). V was trimmed by 6 bases and J by 0 bases, leaving 12 bases between them. There are 15 residues in the CDR3. Written as DNA, the CDR3 is TGTGCCAGCAGCCAAAGTTTGAGCTCCTACAATGAGCAGTTCTTC. This codes for CASSQSLSSYNEQFF.

The genes are TRBV27 and TRBJ2-1; D gene unclear. The CDR3 loop spans 13 amino acids. Germline values: CDR1 MNHEY, CDR2 SMNVEV (reference sequence). The V end lost 1 base, the J end lost 5 bases, and 6 bases lay between the germline ends. DNA of the CDR3: TGTGCCAGCAGTTTATGGTCCGACAATGAGCAGTTCTTC. Residues: CASSLWSDNEQFF.

A few counts support this clonotype. This rearrangement joins TRBV6-6 to TRBJ1-2, with D maybe TRBD1 (6 bases). Germline lookup yields CDR1 MNHNY and CDR2 SVGAGI (reference sequence). V was trimmed by 6 bases and J by 4 bases, leaving 18 bases between them. The CDR3 sequence is 15 residues long. CDR3 sequence (DNA): TGTGCCAGCAGCCCAGCTGGGACATCAACCTATGGCTACACCTTC. Translated, it gives CASSPAGTSTYGYTF.